The 20 T cell receptor beta chains below come from one sample, sequenced in a study of Graves' ophthalmopathy and Graves' hyperthyroidism. For repertoire sequencing, the TCR beta CDR3 regions were amplified from RNA transcripts. The authors performed first-round RT-PCR with HTBI primers and then a second-round multiplex PCR. MiXCR was run by TCRdb on the multiplex PCR reads, yielding one entry per CDR3 protein. Of a few hundred thousand distinct CDR3 sequences listed, approximately 35% are singletons. What was sequenced was peripheral blood or thyroid tissue (not recorded which). The receptors were sampled from an adult man with Graves' hyperthyroidism.

A note on this clonotype: A much larger clone differs by one base, so this may be a read error. V usage is TRBV7-2 and J usage is TRBJ2-5; maybe TRBD2 (7 bases). Looked up from germline, CDR1 is SGHTA and CDR2 is FQGNSA. This CDR3 contains 14 residues. CDR3 in DNA: TGTGCCGGCAGCTTTGGGGGGGGCCGGGAGACCCAGTACTTC. Amino acids: CAGSFGGGRETQYF.

This clonotype has just a few counts. The chain joins TRBV2 to TRBJ2-7, with a weak D call TRBD2 (6 bases). V gave up 5 bases and J gave up 3 bases, with 11 bases separating them. Germline lookup yields CDR1 SNHLY and CDR2 FYNNEI. CDR3 length: 13 amino acids. CDR3 nucleotides: TGTGCCAGCAGTCGGGACTTTCTCTACGAGCAGTACTTC. This gives the protein CASSRDFLYEQYF.

The J gene is TRBJ2-2, the V gene TRBV12-3 or TRBV12-4; possibly TRBD1 for D (6 bases). V was pared by 1 base and J by 4 bases, with 13 bases between. The CDR3 runs to 16 residues. The CDR3 sequence: CASSLGGGGSTGELFF. DNA for the CDR3: TGTGCCAGCAGTTTAGGAGGGGGTGGTTCCACCGGGGAGCTGTTTTTT.

Remarks on this clonotype: Possible read error: a much larger clone is one base away. The rearrangement uses TRBV4-2 and TRBJ1-2; no clear D gene. Germline V lookup: CDR1 LGHNA, CDR2 YNFKEQ. This CDR3 is built from 14 residues. CDR3 sequence: CASSQGSANYGHTF. CDR3 in DNA: TGTGCCAGCAGCCAAGGAAGTGCTAACTATGGCCACACCTTC.

The CDR3 region has the DNA TGTGCCAGCAGCCAGACTTCGGTAGGGGGCGGGCATGAGCAGTTCTTC. Its protein is CASSQTSVGGGHEQFF. This chain links TRBV7-6 with TRBJ2-7, with 7 bases lining up with TRBD1. The DNA end favors TRBJ2-1, so the J call may be wrong. Germline V gene lookup returns CDR1 SGHVS and CDR2 FNYEAQ. This CDR3 region has 16 residues.

In its sample, this clonotype was seen many times. J is TRBJ2-7 and V is TRBV20-1, with D perhaps TRBD1 or TRBD2 (6 bases each). This CDR3 region has 13 residues. V shed 6 bases and J shed 3 bases, with 15 bases lying between them. Germline V CDR1 and CDR2: DFQATT, SNEGSKA (reference sequence). The CDR3 bases are TGCAGTGCCCGAGGGGGGCCTCGCTACGAGCAGTACTTC. Translated: CSARGGPRYEQYF.

This clonotype was picked up one time. At one boundary the junction diverges from the germline segment, which might be a read error. The chain is built from TRBV10-3 and TRBJ2-7, with 9 nucleotides matching TRBD1. CDR3 length: 15 amino acids. Germline V gene lookup returns CDR1 ENHRY and CDR2 SYGVKD. CDR3 in amino acids: CASSKAGTGFYEQCF. The CDR3 bases are TGTGCCAGCAGTAAGGCCGGGACAGGGTTCTACGAGCAGTGCTTC.

The chain links TRBV11-1 to TRBJ2-7, with D possibly TRBD1 on 6 matching bases. This CDR3 comprises 14 residues. With 3 bases removed from V and 3 bases from J, the gap between germline ends came to 12 bases. Germline loops: CDR1 SGHAT, CDR2 FQDESV (reference sequence). As DNA, the CDR3 is TGTGCCAGCAGCTTCAGGGACACGGGCTACGAGCAGTACTTC. It encodes CASSFRDTGYEQYF.

This clonotype was picked up one time. The chain recombines TRBV29-1 with TRBJ2-3, with D possibly TRBD1 on 5 matching bases. This CDR3 region has 14 residues. Germline-derived CDR1 and CDR2 are SQVTM and ANQGSEA. With 3 bases removed from V and 3 bases from J, the gap between germline ends came to 13 bases. The CDR3: CSVDRQGRTDTQYF. CDR3 bases: TGCAGCGTTGACCGGCAGGGTAGAACAGATACGCAGTATTTT.

A single count supports this clonotype. This chain uses TRBV7-9 with TRBJ2-2, with TRBD1 as a possible D gene (6 bases). V gave up 7 bases and J gave up 2 bases, with 14 bases separating them. The germline gives CDR1 SEHNR, CDR2 FQNEAQ (reference sequence). The CDR3 loop spans 15 amino acids. In DNA form, the CDR3 reads TGTGCCAGCATCACGGACAGTACTAACACCGGGGAGCTGTTTTTT. This encodes CASITDSTNTGELFF.

The rearrangement joins TRBV9 to TRBJ2-7; no reliable D call. With 0 bases removed from V and 7 bases from J, the gap between germline ends came to 11 bases. In germline, CDR1 is SGDLS, CDR2 YYNGEE. This CDR3 region has 13 residues. The CDR3 sequence: CASSVDLTGEQYF. The CDR3 nucleotides read TGTGCCAGCAGCGTAGATCTTACCGGGGAGCAGTACTTC.

This chain links TRBV20-1 with TRBJ2-3, with no clear D. CDR3 size: 17 residues. V lost 0 bases to trimming and J lost 1 base, with 17 bases between them. The V gene's germline CDR1 is DFQATT and CDR2 SNEGSKA (reference sequence). The CDR3 region has the DNA TGCAGTGCTAGAGATATAGTCGGGCAGAGAGGCACAGATACGCAGTATTTT. Its translation: CSARDIVGQRGTDTQYF.

Only a few counts were recorded for this clonotype. The V call is TRBV6-6, the J call TRBJ1-3; tentatively, D is TRBD1 (6 bases). V was pared by 8 bases and J by 1 base, with 15 bases between. The CDR3 runs 15 residues. Germline V gene sequence: CDR1 MNHNY, CDR2 SVGAGI (reference sequence). Here the CDR3 DNA reads TGTGCCAGCGCGGCCCTAGGGGGTTCTGGAAACACCATATATTTT. Residues: CASAALGGSGNTIYF.

In regard to this clonotype: A single base separates this from a much larger clone, so it may be a read error. The chain links TRBV7-9 to TRBJ2-7; TRBD1 matches 8 bases. This CDR3 is 15 amino acids long. Germline CDR1 reads SEHNR; CDR2 reads FQNEAQ (reference sequence). CDR3 in DNA: TGTGCCAGTAGTTCCTCAGGGGGCCCCTTCTACGTGCAGTACTTC. Protein: CASSSSGGPFYVQYF.

This clonotype has just a few counts. The chain links TRBV3-1 to TRBJ2-5, with 10 positions matching TRBD2. J lost 6 bases, V lost 4 bases, and 5 bases had no gene match. Germline lookup yields CDR1 LGHDT and CDR2 YNNKEL (reference sequence). This CDR3 is 14 amino acids long. CDR3 DNA sequence: TGTGCCAGCAGCCCCTCTAGCGGGGGCCAGACCCAGTACTTC. Amino acids: CASSPSSGGQTQYF.

Many counts were recorded for this clonotype. The V gene is TRBV28, the J gene TRBJ1-5, with a tentative D call TRBD1 (6 bases). V was trimmed by 6 bases and J by 5 bases, leaving 8 bases between them. This CDR3 is 12 amino acids long. From germline, CDR1 is MDHEN and CDR2 SYDVKM. The CDR3 coding sequence is TGTGCCAGCAGACAGGGAGATCAGCCCCAGCATTTT. It codes for CASRQGDQPQHF.

The chain links TRBV19 to TRBJ1-5, with D possibly being TRBD1 (5 bases). The CDR3 runs 14 residues. Trimming shortened V by 3 bases and J by 4 bases, and 10 bases separated the two germline ends. Germline values: CDR1 LNHDA, CDR2 SQIVND (reference sequence). CDR3 nucleotide sequence: TGTGCCAGTAGTATTTGGGGGGAAAATCAGCCCCAGCATTTT. Amino acid sequence: CASSIWGENQPQHF.

Many counts were recorded for this clonotype. The J gene is TRBJ1-3, the V gene TRBV9, with a weak D call TRBD1 (6 bases). V dropped 1 base and J dropped 8 bases, with 16 bases sitting between them. The CDR3 sequence is 15 residues long. Germline values: CDR1 SGDLS, CDR2 YYNGEE. The CDR3 loop reads CASSVPIHRVDTIYF. CDR3 DNA: TGTGCCAGCAGCGTACCCATCCACAGGGTGGACACCATATATTTT.

This clonotype was detected only once. CDR3 region: CSARDYRANTEAFF. CDR3 bases: TGCAGTGCTAGAGATTATCGGGCGAACACTGAAGCTTTCTTT. The chain has TRBV20-1 and TRBJ1-1, with D hard to call. This CDR3 has 14 residues. Trimming stripped 0 bases from V and 1 base from J, with 9 bases between. Germline V gene sequence: CDR1 DFQATT, CDR2 SNEGSKA (reference sequence).

V usage is TRBV7-9 and J usage is TRBJ2-7, with 13 bases fitting TRBD2. V trimming: 4 bases; J trimming: 7 bases; junction bases outside the gene matches: 7. CDR1 and CDR2 (germline): SEHNR, FQNEAQ (reference sequence). The CDR3 totals 15 residues. CDR3 sequence reads: CASSSWTSGGHEQYF. For the CDR3, the DNA is TGTGCCAGCAGCTCCTGGACTAGCGGGGGACATGAGCAGTACTTC.